This T cell receptor beta chain was captured by sequencing in a study of T cells in Graves' hyperthyroidism and ophthalmopathy. Study background: Once the initial diagnosis was made, peripheral blood was obtained before any treatment.

Germline-derived CDR1 and CDR2 are ENHRY and SYGVKD. The CDR3 has 17 residues. V was pared by 3 bases and J by 0 bases, with 4 bases of the junction left unmatched. Each diagnosis was grounded in clinical symptoms, serum thyroxine and TRAb, thyroid ultrasound, and orbital computed tomography. Study outcomes and limitations: Clonotypes that were expanded in thyroid above 0.001 mostly appeared in blood too. Ophthalmopathy was separated from stable hyperthyroidism by a 13 V-J model.

It was RNA transcripts that yielded the amplified TCR beta CDR3 regions. HTBI primers drove first-round RT-PCR of the TCR CDR3. TCRdb used MiXCR to reprocess the multiplex PCR reads, holding one entry per CDR3 protein. The profile shows about 300,000 distinct CDR3 sequences, about an eighth of them singletons. Comment on this clonotype: Its cognate antigen is unknown.

Sequenced sample: blood. The source of this sequence is a woman aged 25-40 years with Graves' hyperthyroidism that later progressed to Graves' ophthalmopathy. The chain carries TRBV10-3 and TRBJ2-6; 8 bases are a match to TRBD2. In nucleotides, the CDR3 is TGTGCCATCAGTGACCTAGCGGGTTCCTCTGGGGCCAACGTCCTGACTTTC. It encodes CAISDLAGSSGANVLTF.